The following is a TCR beta chain sequence with its context. Seattle cases were enrolled at active infection and followed longitudinally. The record originates from a study of blood T cell repertoires in COVID-19. The CDR3 has 15 amino acids. V lost 4 bases to trimming and J lost 7 bases; unmatched junction nucleotides: 9. Per the germline V gene, CDR1 is LNHDA and CDR2 is SQIVND (reference sequence). Clones were read by immunoSEQ multiplex PCR, and TCRdb kept only the in-frame ones, dropping some. The data show around 270,000 clones, more than 85% seen once. The source material was peripheral blood. The genes are TRBV19 and TRBJ2-1; 8 nucleotides line up with TRBD1. The TCR was taken from a woman aged 55 to 70 with COVID-19, enrolled during active disease. In DNA form, the CDR3 reads TGTGCCAGTAGTACAGACAGGGGAATATTAAATGAGCAGTTCTTC. Its protein is CASSTDRGILNEQFF.